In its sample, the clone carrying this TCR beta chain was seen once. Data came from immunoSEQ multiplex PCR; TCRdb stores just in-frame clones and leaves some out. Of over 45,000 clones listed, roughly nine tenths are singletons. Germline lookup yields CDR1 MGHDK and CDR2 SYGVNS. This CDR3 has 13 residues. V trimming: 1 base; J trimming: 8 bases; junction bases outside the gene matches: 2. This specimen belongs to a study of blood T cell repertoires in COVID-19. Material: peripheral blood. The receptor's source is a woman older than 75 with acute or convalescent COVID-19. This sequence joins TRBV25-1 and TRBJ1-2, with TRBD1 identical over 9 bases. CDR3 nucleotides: TGTGCCAGCAGTGAATGGGGGACAGGGGGCTACACCTTC. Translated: CASSEWGTGGYTF.